A selection of T cell receptor beta chains follows, all from one sample in a study of blood T cells in healthy people across ages. TCRdb fed the 5' RACE reads into MiXCR, producing one record per CDR3 protein. In the table there are some 1.7 million distinct CDR3 sequences, about 28% of which are singletons. Sequences were obtained from blood. All receptors derive from a woman aged 25 to 45 in good health. The CDR3 runs from the conserved cysteine through the conserved F or W. A D gene is named only where the DNA matches it firmly. Not all rows give a size; the values are once, few, many and, for expanded clones, a class.

j_call: TRBJ1-2
d_call: -
clone_size: -
v_call: TRBV12-3/TRBV12-4
cdr3_nt: TGTGCCAGCAGTTGGGGGGACGGTAGCTACACCTTC
cdr3_aa: CASSWGDGSYTF

j_call: TRBJ1-6
d_call: -
clone_size: few
v_call: TRBV20-1
cdr3_nt: TGCAGTGCTAGGGTGGACACTCATAATTCACCCCTCCACTTT
cdr3_aa: CSARVDTHNSPLHF

j_call: TRBJ1-5
d_call: -
clone_size: -
v_call: TRBV28
cdr3_nt: TGTGCCAGCAGCCCCGGGACATGGAGCAATCAGCCCCAGCATTTT
cdr3_aa: CASSPGTWSNQPQHF

j_call: TRBJ2-1
d_call: -
clone_size: once
v_call: TRBV4-2
cdr3_nt: TGTGCCAGCAGCCAAGTTTCATCACGAGACTTCTACAATGAGCAGTTCTTC
cdr3_aa: CASSQVSSRDFYNEQFF

j_call: TRBJ2-1
d_call: TRBD1
clone_size: -
v_call: TRBV11-2
cdr3_nt: TGTGCCAGCAGCTTAGGCTTAGGGGGCCTATACAATGAGCAGTTCTTC
cdr3_aa: CASSLGLGGLYNEQFF

j_call: TRBJ1-5
d_call: TRBD1
clone_size: many
v_call: TRBV5-1
cdr3_nt: TGCGCCAGCTCAAGAGGGCCGGGACAGGGGGCAAACAATCAGCCCCAGCATTTT
cdr3_aa: CASSRGPGQGANNQPQHF

j_call: TRBJ2-5
d_call: -
clone_size: many
v_call: TRBV11-2
cdr3_nt: TGTGCCAGCAGCTTACTAGGGATTCAAGAGACCCAGTACTTC
cdr3_aa: CASSLLGIQETQYF

j_call: TRBJ2-3
d_call: -
clone_size: many
v_call: TRBV5-1
cdr3_nt: TGCGCCAGCAGCTTGGTAGGTCGCGATACGCAGTATTTT
cdr3_aa: CASSLVGRDTQYF

j_call: TRBJ2-7
d_call: -
clone_size: -
v_call: TRBV29-1
cdr3_nt: TGCAGCGCTGCAATCGGGGGCCCGATAGGCGAGCAGTACTTC
cdr3_aa: CSAAIGGPIGEQYF

j_call: TRBJ2-1
d_call: TRBD2
clone_size: -
v_call: TRBV30
cdr3_nt: TGTGCCTGGAGTGTCCGGCGGGGGAGTGAGCAGTTCTTC
cdr3_aa: CAWSVRRGSEQFF

j_call: TRBJ1-6
d_call: -
clone_size: many
v_call: TRBV7-2
cdr3_nt: TGTGCCAGCAGCACCTACAGTTATAATTCACCCCTCCACTTT
cdr3_aa: CASSTYSYNSPLHF

j_call: TRBJ1-1
d_call: -
clone_size: -
v_call: TRBV11-2
cdr3_nt: TGTGCCAGCAGCTTATTGAGGCCGGTAATGAACACTGAAGCTTTCTTT
cdr3_aa: CASSLLRPVMNTEAFF

j_call: TRBJ2-1
d_call: -
clone_size: -
v_call: TRBV4-3
cdr3_nt: TGCGCCAGCAGCCAAGCCGACAGGCGGAATGAGCAGTTCTTC
cdr3_aa: CASSQADRRNEQFF

j_call: TRBJ1-2
d_call: -
clone_size: many
v_call: TRBV5-5
cdr3_nt: TGTGCCAGCAGCTTGGATATGCGGGAAGGGGGCTACACCTTC
cdr3_aa: CASSLDMREGGYTF

j_call: TRBJ2-7
d_call: -
clone_size: many
v_call: TRBV12-3/TRBV12-4
cdr3_nt: TGTGCCAGCAGTTTTATGGGGTACGAGCAGTACTTC
cdr3_aa: CASSFMGYEQYF

j_call: TRBJ1-6
d_call: -
clone_size: -
v_call: TRBV7-2
cdr3_nt: TGTGCCAGCAGCCGACCGGGACATCTTTCACCCCTCCACTTT
cdr3_aa: CASSRPGHLSPLHF

j_call: TRBJ2-5
d_call: -
clone_size: -
v_call: TRBV20-1
cdr3_nt: TGCAGTGCTAGAGAGGACCGGGGCAAAGAGACCCAGTACTTC
cdr3_aa: CSAREDRGKETQYF